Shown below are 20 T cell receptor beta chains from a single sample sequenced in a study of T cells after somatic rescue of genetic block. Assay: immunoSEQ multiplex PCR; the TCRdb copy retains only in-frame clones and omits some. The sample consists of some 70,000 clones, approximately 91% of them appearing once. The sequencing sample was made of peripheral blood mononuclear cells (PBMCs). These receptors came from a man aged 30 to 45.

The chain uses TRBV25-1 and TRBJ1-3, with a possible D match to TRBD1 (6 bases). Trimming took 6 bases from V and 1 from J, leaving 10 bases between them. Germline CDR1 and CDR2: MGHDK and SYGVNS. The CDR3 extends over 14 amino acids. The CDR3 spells CASRDRTSGNTIYF. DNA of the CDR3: TGTGCCAGCAGGGACAGAACTTCTGGAAACACCATATATTTT.

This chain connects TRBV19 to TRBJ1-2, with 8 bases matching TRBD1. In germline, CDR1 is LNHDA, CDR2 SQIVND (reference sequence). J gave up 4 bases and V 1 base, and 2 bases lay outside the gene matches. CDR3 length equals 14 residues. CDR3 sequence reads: CASSIGTGPYGYTF. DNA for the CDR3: TGTGCCAGTAGTATAGGGACAGGGCCCTATGGCTACACCTTC.

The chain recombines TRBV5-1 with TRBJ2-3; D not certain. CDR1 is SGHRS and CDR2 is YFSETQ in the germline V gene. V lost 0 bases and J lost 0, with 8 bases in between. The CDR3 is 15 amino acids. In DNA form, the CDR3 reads TGCGCCAGCAGCTTGGGCAGGCCGAGCACAGATACGCAGTATTTT. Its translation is CASSLGRPSTDTQYF. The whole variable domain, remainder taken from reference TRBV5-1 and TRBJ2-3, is KAGVTQTPRYLIKTRGQQVTLSCSPISGHRSVSWYQQTPGQGLQFLFEYFSETQRNKGNFPGRFSGRQFSNSRSEMNVSTLELGDSALYLCASSLGRPSTDTQYFGPGTRLTVL.

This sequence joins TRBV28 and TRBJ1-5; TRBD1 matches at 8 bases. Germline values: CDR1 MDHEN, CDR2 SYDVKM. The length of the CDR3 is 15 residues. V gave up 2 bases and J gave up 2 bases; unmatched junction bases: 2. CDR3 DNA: TGTGCCAGCAGTTTACAGGGGGCCCGCAATCAGCCCCAGCATTTT. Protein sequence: CASSLQGARNQPQHF.

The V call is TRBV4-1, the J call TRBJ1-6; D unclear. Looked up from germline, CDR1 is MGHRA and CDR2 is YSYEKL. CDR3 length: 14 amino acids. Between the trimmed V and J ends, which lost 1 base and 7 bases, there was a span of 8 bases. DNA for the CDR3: TGCGCCAGCAGCCAAGGGACTTCAAATTCACCCCTCCACTTT. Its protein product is CASSQGTSNSPLHF.

CDR3 loop: CASRTPASGNEQFF. The CDR3 DNA reads as TGTGCCAGCAGGACCCCGGCTTCGGGCAATGAGCAGTTCTTC. The chain links TRBV7-2 to TRBJ2-1; D is undetermined. Germline V lookup: CDR1 SGHTA, CDR2 FQGNSA. CDR3 size: 14 residues. V lost 6 bases, J lost 6 bases, and 15 bases lay in between.

The CDR3 DNA reads TGTGCCAGCAGCCTCCTACGGGGGGGCTACGAGCAGTACTTC. Translating gives CASSLLRGGYEQYF. The chain employs TRBV7-8 and TRBJ2-7; 8 bases fit TRBD2. The CDR3 is 14 residues long. Germline CDR1 is SGHVS and CDR2 is FQNEAQ. Trimming took 5 bases from V and 3 from J; bases not matched to a gene: 6. The full variable domain, with the rest looked up from reference TRBV7-8 and TRBJ2-7, is GAGVSQSPRYKVAKRGQDVALRCDPISGHVSLFWYQQALGQGPEFLTYFQNEAQLDKSGLPSDRFFAERPEGSVSTLKIQRTQQEDSAVYLCASSLLRGGYEQYFGPGTRLTVT.

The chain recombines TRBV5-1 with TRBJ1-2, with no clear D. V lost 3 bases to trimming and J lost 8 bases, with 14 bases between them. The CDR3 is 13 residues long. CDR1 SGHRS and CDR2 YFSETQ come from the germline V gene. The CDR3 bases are TGCGCCAGCAGCTACGGTCCTCCTGGCGGCTACACCTTC. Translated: CASSYGPPGGYTF.

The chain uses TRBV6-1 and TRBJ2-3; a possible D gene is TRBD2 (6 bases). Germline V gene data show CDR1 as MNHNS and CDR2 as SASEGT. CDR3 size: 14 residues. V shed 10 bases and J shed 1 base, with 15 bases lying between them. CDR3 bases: TGTGCCATTCGGACTACATCGGGCACAGATACGCAGTATTTT. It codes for CAIRTTSGTDTQYF.

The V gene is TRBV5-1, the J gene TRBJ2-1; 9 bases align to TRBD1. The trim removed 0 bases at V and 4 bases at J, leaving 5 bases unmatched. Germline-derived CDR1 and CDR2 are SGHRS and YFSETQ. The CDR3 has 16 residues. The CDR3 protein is CASSLAGQGAYNEQFF. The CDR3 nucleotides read TGCGCCAGCAGCTTGGCGGGACAGGGCGCATACAATGAGCAGTTCTTC.

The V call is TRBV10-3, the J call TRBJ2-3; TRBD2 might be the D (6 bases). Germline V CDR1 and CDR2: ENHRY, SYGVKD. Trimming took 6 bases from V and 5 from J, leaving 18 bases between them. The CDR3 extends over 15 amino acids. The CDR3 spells CAIRQGLDRQDTQYF. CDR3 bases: TGTGCCATCAGGCAGGGACTCGACCGGCAAGATACGCAGTATTTT.

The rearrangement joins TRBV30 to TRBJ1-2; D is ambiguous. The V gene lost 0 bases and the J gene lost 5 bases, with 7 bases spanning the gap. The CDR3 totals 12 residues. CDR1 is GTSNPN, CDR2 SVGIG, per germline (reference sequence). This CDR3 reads CAWSVVGYGYTF. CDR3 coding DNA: TGTGCCTGGAGTGTAGTTGGATATGGCTACACCTTC.

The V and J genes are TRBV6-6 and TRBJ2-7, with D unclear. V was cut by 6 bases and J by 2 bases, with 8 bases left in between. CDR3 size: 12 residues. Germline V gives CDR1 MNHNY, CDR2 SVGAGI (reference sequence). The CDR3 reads CASRTSPYEQYF. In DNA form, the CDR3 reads TGTGCCAGCAGAACTTCCCCCTACGAGCAGTACTTC.

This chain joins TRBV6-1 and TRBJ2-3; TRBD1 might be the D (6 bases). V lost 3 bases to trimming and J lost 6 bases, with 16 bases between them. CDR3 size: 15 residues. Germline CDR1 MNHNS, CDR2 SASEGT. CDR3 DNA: TGTGCCAGCAGTGAGTTTCCAGGGGCAGGTGATACGCAGTATTTT. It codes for CASSEFPGAGDTQYF.

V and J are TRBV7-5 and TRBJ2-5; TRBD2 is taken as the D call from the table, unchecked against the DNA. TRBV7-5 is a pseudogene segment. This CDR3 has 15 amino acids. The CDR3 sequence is CARSLVPPGVETQYF. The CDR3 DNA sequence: TGTGCCAGAAGCTTAGTGCCCCCCGGGGTGGAGACCCAGTACTTC.

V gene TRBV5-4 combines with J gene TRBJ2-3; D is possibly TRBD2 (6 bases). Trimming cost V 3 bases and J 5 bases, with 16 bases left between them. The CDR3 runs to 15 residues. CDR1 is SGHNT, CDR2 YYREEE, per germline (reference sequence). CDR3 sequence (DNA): TGTGCCAGCAGCTCGGTGTCGGGAGATGTAGATACGCAGTATTTT. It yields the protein CASSSVSGDVDTQYF.

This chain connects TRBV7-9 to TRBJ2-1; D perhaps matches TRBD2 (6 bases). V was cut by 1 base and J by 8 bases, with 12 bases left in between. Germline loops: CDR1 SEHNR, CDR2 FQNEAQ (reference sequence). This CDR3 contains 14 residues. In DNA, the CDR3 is TGTGCCAGCAGCTTAGATTTCGCTAGCGATGAGCAGTTCTTC. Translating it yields CASSLDFASDEQFF.

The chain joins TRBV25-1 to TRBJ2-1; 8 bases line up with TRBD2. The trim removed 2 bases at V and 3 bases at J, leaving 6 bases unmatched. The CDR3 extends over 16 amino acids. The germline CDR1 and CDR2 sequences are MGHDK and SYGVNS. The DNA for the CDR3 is TGTGCCAGCAGTGAAAGGGGCGGGGGGAGCTACAATGAGCAGTTCTTC. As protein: CASSERGGGSYNEQFF.

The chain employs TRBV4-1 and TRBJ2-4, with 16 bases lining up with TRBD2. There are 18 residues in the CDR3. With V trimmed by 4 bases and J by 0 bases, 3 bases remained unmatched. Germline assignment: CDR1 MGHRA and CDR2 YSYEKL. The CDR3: CASSPGLAGGLAKNIQYF. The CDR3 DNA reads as TGCGCCAGCAGCCCGGGACTAGCGGGAGGGTTAGCCAAAAACATTCAGTACTTC.

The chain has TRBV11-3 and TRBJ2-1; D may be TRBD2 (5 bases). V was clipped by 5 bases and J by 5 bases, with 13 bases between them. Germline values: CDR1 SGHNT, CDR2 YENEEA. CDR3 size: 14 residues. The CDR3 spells CASSGPGIDNEQFF. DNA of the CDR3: TGTGCCAGCAGCGGACCCGGGATAGACAATGAGCAGTTCTTC.